The rows below give T cell receptor beta chains drawn from one sample of a study of vaccination effects on CD4 cells after COVID-19. The repertoire was sequenced with immunoSEQ multiplex PCR; TCRdb's copy has only in-frame clones and lacks some. The sample lists under 60,000 clones, approximately 73% occurring once. No cognate antigen is known for these TCRs. The material was CD4+ T cells from PBMCs cultured with HIV peptides, obtained before COVID-19 vaccination. The source is a human donor who had a prior SARS-CoV-2 infection. CDR3s include the opening cysteine and the closing phenylalanine or tryptophan. D genes are given only for firm matches. For some rows the clone size is stated as once, few or many, or as a class when expanded; others skip it.

J gene: TRBJ2-2; D gene: TRBD1; V gene: TRBV3-1/TRBV3-2; clone size: few; CDR3 protein: CASSLGQGSNTGELFF; CDR3 DNA: TGTGCCAGCAGCCTCGGACAGGGCTCGAACACCGGGGAGCTGTTTTTT
J gene: TRBJ1-2; D gene: NA; V gene: TRBV3-1/TRBV3-2; clone size: NA; CDR3 protein: CASSQAVYGYTF; CDR3 DNA: TGTGCCAGCAGCCAAGCCGTTTATGGCTACACCTTC
J gene: TRBJ2-7; D gene: TRBD1; V gene: TRBV11-3; clone size: NA; CDR3 protein: CASSPWDSDYEQYF; CDR3 DNA: TGTGCCAGCAGCCCCTGGGACAGCGATTACGAGCAGTACTTC
J gene: TRBJ1-2; D gene: NA; V gene: TRBV7-9; clone size: NA; CDR3 protein: CASSHTPEYGYTF; CDR3 DNA: TGTGCCAGCAGCCACACCCCAGAATATGGCTACACCTTC
J gene: TRBJ1-1; D gene: NA; V gene: TRBV19; clone size: NA; CDR3 protein: CASSIGMNTEAFF; CDR3 DNA: TGTGCCAGTAGTATCGGCATGAACACTGAAGCTTTCTTT
J gene: TRBJ1-4; D gene: NA; V gene: TRBV19; clone size: NA; CDR3 protein: CASSIGRLNEKLFF; CDR3 DNA: TGTGCCAGTAGTATCGGAAGGCTTAATGAAAAACTGTTTTTT
J gene: TRBJ2-3; D gene: TRBD1; V gene: TRBV5-1; clone size: NA; CDR3 protein: CASSLGQGSDTQYF; CDR3 DNA: TGCGCCAGCAGCCTCGGACAGGGTTCAGATACGCAGTATTTT
J gene: TRBJ1-5; D gene: TRBD1; V gene: TRBV29-1; clone size: NA; CDR3 protein: CSVSSRDRGGQPQHF; CDR3 DNA: TGCAGCGTCTCGTCCCGGGACAGGGGCGGACAGCCCCAGCATTTT
J gene: TRBJ2-5; D gene: NA; V gene: TRBV5-1; clone size: NA; CDR3 protein: CASSPPSNQETQYF; CDR3 DNA: TGCGCCAGCAGCCCCCCTAGTAACCAAGAGACCCAGTACTTC
J gene: TRBJ2-6; D gene: NA; V gene: TRBV9; clone size: NA; CDR3 protein: CASSVQSSAGPRVPGANVLTF; CDR3 DNA: TGTGCCAGCAGCGTACAGAGTTCGGCGGGGCCTCGGGTGCCTGGGGCCAACGTCCTGACTTTC
J gene: TRBJ2-3; D gene: NA; V gene: TRBV14; clone size: once; CDR3 protein: CASSQVRGTTDTQYF; CDR3 DNA: TGTGCCAGCAGCCAAGTCCGGGGGACCACAGATACGCAGTATTTT
J gene: TRBJ1-6; D gene: NA; V gene: TRBV30; clone size: NA; CDR3 protein: CAWSVGGLINSPLHF; CDR3 DNA: TGTGCCTGGAGTGTGGGAGGGTTGATTAATTCACCCCTCCACTTT
J gene: TRBJ1-2; D gene: NA; V gene: TRBV4-2; clone size: NA; CDR3 protein: CASSQDGGRYGYTF; CDR3 DNA: TGTGCCAGCAGCCAAGATGGGGGGCGCTATGGCTACACCTTC
J gene: TRBJ1-6; D gene: NA; V gene: TRBV15; clone size: NA; CDR3 protein: CATSRDRGRYNSPLHF; CDR3 DNA: TGTGCCACCAGCAGAGATAGGGGACGATATAATTCACCCCTCCACTTT
J gene: TRBJ1-3; D gene: NA; V gene: TRBV7-2; clone size: once; CDR3 protein: CASSLGGAIDTIYF; CDR3 DNA: TGTGCCAGCAGCTTAGGGGGGGCTATCGACACCATATATTTT
J gene: TRBJ2-7; D gene: NA; V gene: TRBV2; clone size: NA; CDR3 protein: CASTRGSYEQYF; CDR3 DNA: TGTGCCAGCACCCGCGGCTCCTACGAGCAGTACTTC
J gene: TRBJ2-7; D gene: NA; V gene: TRBV29-1; clone size: NA; CDR3 protein: CSVAPRIGEQYF; CDR3 DNA: TGCAGCGTTGCCCCGCGGATTGGCGAGCAGTACTTC
J gene: TRBJ1-3; D gene: NA; V gene: TRBV4-2; clone size: NA; CDR3 protein: CASSLDAPTGGGGNTIYF; CDR3 DNA: TGTGCCAGCAGCCTCGACGCTCCGACAGGCGGAGGAGGAAACACCATATATTTT
J gene: TRBJ2-5; D gene: NA; V gene: TRBV10-3; clone size: NA; CDR3 protein: CAISGTGAPQETQYF; CDR3 DNA: TGTGCCATCAGTGGGACGGGTGCCCCCCAAGAGACCCAGTACTTC
J gene: TRBJ2-3; D gene: NA; V gene: TRBV27; clone size: NA; CDR3 protein: CASSFRGTRGGNTDTQYF; CDR3 DNA: TGTGCCAGCAGTTTTCGCGGGACACGGGGCGGGAACACAGATACGCAGTATTTT
J gene: TRBJ2-5; D gene: NA; V gene: TRBV18; clone size: NA; CDR3 protein: CASSPPEVQETQYF; CDR3 DNA: TGTGCCAGCTCACCACCGGAAGTGCAAGAGACCCAGTACTTC
J gene: TRBJ1-6; D gene: TRBD1; V gene: TRBV18; clone size: NA; CDR3 protein: CASSVRQGGSSGSPLHF; CDR3 DNA: TGTGCCAGCTCAGTCCGACAGGGGGGCTCGTCGGGATCACCCCTCCACTTT
J gene: TRBJ2-1; D gene: TRBD2; V gene: TRBV7-2; clone size: NA; CDR3 protein: CASSPRGGVVWNEQFF; CDR3 DNA: TGTGCCAGCAGCCCACGGGGAGGGGTGGTTTGGAATGAGCAGTTCTTC
J gene: TRBJ2-2; D gene: TRBD2; V gene: TRBV11-2; clone size: NA; CDR3 protein: CASSPIAGGNTGELFF; CDR3 DNA: TGTGCCAGCAGCCCTATAGCGGGAGGGAACACCGGGGAGCTGTTTTTT
J gene: TRBJ2-3; D gene: NA; V gene: TRBV4-1; clone size: NA; CDR3 protein: CASSQVQAADTQYF; CDR3 DNA: TGCGCCAGCAGCCAAGTTCAGGCTGCAGATACGCAGTATTTT
J gene: TRBJ2-1; D gene: NA; V gene: TRBV19; clone size: NA; CDR3 protein: CASRPRGTSFEQFF; CDR3 DNA: TGTGCCAGTAGACCTCGCGGGACTTCTTTTGAGCAGTTCTTC
J gene: TRBJ1-6; D gene: TRBD1; V gene: TRBV30; clone size: NA; CDR3 protein: CAWTAGTGYNSPLHF; CDR3 DNA: TGTGCCTGGACCGCCGGGACAGGGTATAATTCACCCCTCCACTTT
J gene: TRBJ2-3; D gene: NA; V gene: TRBV7-2; clone size: few; CDR3 protein: CASSGPGDTQYF; CDR3 DNA: TGTGCCAGCAGCGGCCCCGGAGATACGCAGTATTTT
J gene: TRBJ1-3; D gene: NA; V gene: TRBV4-2; clone size: NA; CDR3 protein: CASSPKAGGSGGNTIYF; CDR3 DNA: TGTGCCAGCAGCCCAAAAGCGGGGGGCTCAGGTGGAAACACCATATATTTT
J gene: TRBJ2-3; D gene: NA; V gene: TRBV6-5; clone size: NA; CDR3 protein: CASTWLLTDTQYF; CDR3 DNA: TGTGCCAGCACATGGCTTCTCACAGATACGCAGTATTTT
J gene: TRBJ2-7; D gene: TRBD1; V gene: TRBV7-9; clone size: few; CDR3 protein: CASSLSPDRGHHEQYF; CDR3 DNA: TGTGCCAGCAGCTTATCCCCAGACAGGGGGCATCACGAGCAGTACTTC
J gene: TRBJ2-3; D gene: TRBD2; V gene: TRBV24-1; clone size: NA; CDR3 protein: CATSSGGSTDTQYF; CDR3 DNA: TGTGCCACCAGTAGCGGGGGGAGCACAGATACGCAGTATTTT
J gene: TRBJ2-5; D gene: TRBD2; V gene: TRBV7-8; clone size: once; CDR3 protein: CASSLGLAGPADWTQYF; CDR3 DNA: TGTGCCAGCAGCCTGGGACTAGCGGGACCCGCGGACTGGACCCAGTACTTC
J gene: TRBJ1-2; D gene: NA; V gene: TRBV7-8; clone size: NA; CDR3 protein: CASSLGPGAHGYTF; CDR3 DNA: TGTGCCAGCAGCTTAGGCCCGGGGGCCCATGGCTACACCTTC
J gene: TRBJ1-3; D gene: NA; V gene: TRBV6-5; clone size: few; CDR3 protein: CASREQGSGNTIYF; CDR3 DNA: TGTGCCAGCCGAGAACAGGGCTCTGGAAACACCATATATTTT
J gene: TRBJ2-7; D gene: TRBD2; V gene: TRBV30; clone size: NA; CDR3 protein: CAWQSTSGRVFDYEQYF; CDR3 DNA: TGTGCCTGGCAATCGACTAGCGGGAGGGTATTTGACTACGAGCAGTACTTC
J gene: TRBJ2-3; D gene: NA; V gene: TRBV6-1; clone size: NA; CDR3 protein: CASSEEGVTQYF; CDR3 DNA: TGTGCCAGCAGTGAAGAGGGGGTTACGCAGTATTTT
J gene: TRBJ1-1; D gene: TRBD1; V gene: TRBV5-6; clone size: NA; CDR3 protein: CASSRDRAYEAFF; CDR3 DNA: TGTGCCAGCAGCCGGGACAGGGCGTATGAAGCTTTCTTT
J gene: TRBJ2-5; D gene: NA; V gene: TRBV5-6; clone size: NA; CDR3 protein: CASSPRQGLPRETQYF; CDR3 DNA: TGTGCCAGCAGCCCTAGGCAGGGACTCCCGAGGGAGACCCAGTACTTC
J gene: TRBJ1-2; D gene: TRBD1; V gene: TRBV16; clone size: few; CDR3 protein: CASSPDTGTGESYGYTF; CDR3 DNA: TGTGCCAGCAGCCCAGATACCGGGACAGGGGAGAGCTATGGCTACACCTTC
J gene: TRBJ1-5; D gene: TRBD1; V gene: TRBV19; clone size: NA; CDR3 protein: CASSGLRTGVGQPQHF; CDR3 DNA: TGTGCCAGTAGTGGCCTTCGGACAGGGGTTGGTCAGCCCCAGCATTTT
J gene: TRBJ2-3; D gene: TRBD1; V gene: TRBV5-1; clone size: NA; CDR3 protein: CASSTGQLTDTQYF; CDR3 DNA: TGCGCCAGCAGCACGGGACAGCTCACAGATACGCAGTATTTT
J gene: TRBJ1-1; D gene: NA; V gene: TRBV18; clone size: few; CDR3 protein: CASSPIARDKEAFF; CDR3 DNA: TGTGCCAGCTCACCTATTGCCCGGGACAAAGAAGCTTTCTTT
J gene: TRBJ2-2; D gene: TRBD2; V gene: TRBV3-1/TRBV3-2; clone size: once; CDR3 protein: CASSQQLAGVAGELFF; CDR3 DNA: TGTGCCAGCAGCCAACAACTAGCGGGAGTGGCCGGGGAGCTGTTTTTT
J gene: TRBJ2-3; D gene: NA; V gene: TRBV28; clone size: once; CDR3 protein: CASSLTADTQYF; CDR3 DNA: TGTGCCAGCAGTTTGACTGCGGATACGCAGTATTTT
J gene: TRBJ2-6; D gene: TRBD2; V gene: TRBV2; clone size: NA; CDR3 protein: CASGAGREYTGANVLTF; CDR3 DNA: TGTGCCAGCGGGGCGGGGAGGGAATATACTGGGGCCAACGTCCTGACTTTC
J gene: TRBJ1-4; D gene: NA; V gene: TRBV14; clone size: once; CDR3 protein: CASSQDGGSTLEKLFF; CDR3 DNA: TGTGCCAGCAGCCAAGATGGTGGCAGCACCCTTGAAAAACTGTTTTTT
J gene: TRBJ2-1; D gene: NA; V gene: TRBV27; clone size: NA; CDR3 protein: CASSYGAVNRGGNEQFF; CDR3 DNA: TGTGCCAGCAGTTATGGGGCGGTGAACCGGGGAGGCAATGAGCAGTTCTTC
J gene: TRBJ1-2; D gene: TRBD1; V gene: TRBV10-3; clone size: NA; CDR3 protein: CAISEGQGTNYGYTF; CDR3 DNA: TGTGCCATCAGTGAGGGACAGGGCACTAACTATGGCTACACCTTC
J gene: TRBJ2-1; D gene: NA; V gene: TRBV24-1; clone size: NA; CDR3 protein: CATSGREIDNEQFF; CDR3 DNA: TGTGCCACCAGTGGTCGGGAGATAGACAATGAGCAGTTCTTC
J gene: TRBJ2-6; D gene: NA; V gene: TRBV3-1/TRBV3-2; clone size: NA; CDR3 protein: CASSQFVAGANVLTF; CDR3 DNA: TGTGCCAGCAGCCAGTTTGTGGCTGGGGCCAACGTCCTGACTTTC
J gene: TRBJ1-2; D gene: TRBD1; V gene: TRBV4-2; clone size: once; CDR3 protein: CASSPRRDRQGGFDGYTF; CDR3 DNA: TGTGCCAGCAGCCCCAGAAGAGACCGACAGGGGGGATTTGACGGCTACACCTTC
J gene: TRBJ2-7; D gene: NA; V gene: TRBV5-1; clone size: once; CDR3 protein: CASSLASRTLTYEQYF; CDR3 DNA: TGCGCCAGCAGCTTGGCCAGCAGGACTTTAACCTACGAGCAGTACTTC
J gene: TRBJ1-3; D gene: NA; V gene: TRBV5-1; clone size: NA; CDR3 protein: CASSLDRSGNTIYF; CDR3 DNA: TGCGCCAGCAGCTTGGACAGATCTGGAAACACCATATATTTT